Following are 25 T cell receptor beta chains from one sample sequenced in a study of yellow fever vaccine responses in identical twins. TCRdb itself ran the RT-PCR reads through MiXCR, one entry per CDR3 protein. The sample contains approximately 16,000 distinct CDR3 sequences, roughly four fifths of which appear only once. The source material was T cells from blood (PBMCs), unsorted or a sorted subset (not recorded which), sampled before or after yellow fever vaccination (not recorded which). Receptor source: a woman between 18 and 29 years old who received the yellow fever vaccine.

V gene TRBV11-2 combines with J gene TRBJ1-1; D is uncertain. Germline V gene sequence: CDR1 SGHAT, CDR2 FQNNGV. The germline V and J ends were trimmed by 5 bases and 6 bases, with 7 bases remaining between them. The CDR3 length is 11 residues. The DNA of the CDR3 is TGTGCCAGCAGCCCCCACGCTGAAGCTTTCTTT. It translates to CASSPHAEAFF.

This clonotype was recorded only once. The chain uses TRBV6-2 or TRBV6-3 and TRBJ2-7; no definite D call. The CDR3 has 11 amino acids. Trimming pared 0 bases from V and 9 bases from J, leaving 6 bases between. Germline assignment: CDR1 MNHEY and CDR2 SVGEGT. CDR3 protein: CASSYSFRQYF. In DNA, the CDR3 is TGTGCCAGCAGTTACTCTTTTAGGCAGTACTTC.

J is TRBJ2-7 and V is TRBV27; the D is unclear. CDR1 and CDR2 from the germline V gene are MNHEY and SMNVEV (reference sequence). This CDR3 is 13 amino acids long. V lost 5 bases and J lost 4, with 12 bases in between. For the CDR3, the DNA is TGTGCCAGCAGTCCAAGGACGGTTTACGAGCAGTACTTC. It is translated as CASSPRTVYEQYF.

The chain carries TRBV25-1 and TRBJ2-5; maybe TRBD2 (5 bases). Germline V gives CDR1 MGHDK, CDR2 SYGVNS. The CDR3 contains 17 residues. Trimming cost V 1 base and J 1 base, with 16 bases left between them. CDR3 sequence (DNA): TGTGCCAGCAGTGAATTAACGGAGGTCGTCAGCCAAGAGACCCAGTACTTC. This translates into CASSELTEVVSQETQYF.

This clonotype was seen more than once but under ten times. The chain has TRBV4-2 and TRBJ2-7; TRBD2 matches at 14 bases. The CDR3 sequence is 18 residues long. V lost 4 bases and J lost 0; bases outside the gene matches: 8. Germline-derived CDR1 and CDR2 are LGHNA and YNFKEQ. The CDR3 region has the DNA TGTGCCAGCAGCCCGGGACTAGCGGGAGAGTCTTCCTCCTACGAGCAGTACTTC. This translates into CASSPGLAGESSSYEQYF.

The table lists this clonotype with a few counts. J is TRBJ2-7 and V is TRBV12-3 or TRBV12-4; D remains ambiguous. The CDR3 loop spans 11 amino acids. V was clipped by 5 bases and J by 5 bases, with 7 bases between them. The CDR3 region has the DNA TGTGCCAGCAGTCTCAGCCACGAGCAGTACTTC. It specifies CASSLSHEQYF.

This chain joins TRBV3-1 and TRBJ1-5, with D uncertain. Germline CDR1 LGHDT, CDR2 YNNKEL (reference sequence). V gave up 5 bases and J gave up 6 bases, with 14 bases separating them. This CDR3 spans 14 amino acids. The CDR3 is CASSNSGRFQPQHF. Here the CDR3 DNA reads TGTGCCAGCAGCAATTCAGGACGGTTTCAGCCCCAGCATTTT. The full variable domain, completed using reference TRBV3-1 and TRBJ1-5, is DTAVSQTPKYLVTQMGNDKSIKCEQNLGHDTMYWYKQDSKKFLKIMFSYNNKELIINETVPNRFSPKSPDKAHLNLHINSLELGDSAVYFCASSNSGRFQPQHFGDGTRLSIL.

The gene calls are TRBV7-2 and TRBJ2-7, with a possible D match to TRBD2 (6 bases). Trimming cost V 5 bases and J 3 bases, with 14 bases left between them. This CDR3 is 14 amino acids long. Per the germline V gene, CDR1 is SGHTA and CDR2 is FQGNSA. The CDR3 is CASSARGANYEQYF. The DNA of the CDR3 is TGTGCCAGCAGCGCCCGCGGGGCTAACTACGAGCAGTACTTC.

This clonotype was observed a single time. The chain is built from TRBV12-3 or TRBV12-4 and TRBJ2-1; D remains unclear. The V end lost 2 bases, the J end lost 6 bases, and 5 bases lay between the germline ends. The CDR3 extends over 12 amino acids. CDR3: CASSLHGNEQFF. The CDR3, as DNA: TGTGCCAGCAGTTTACACGGCAATGAGCAGTTCTTC.

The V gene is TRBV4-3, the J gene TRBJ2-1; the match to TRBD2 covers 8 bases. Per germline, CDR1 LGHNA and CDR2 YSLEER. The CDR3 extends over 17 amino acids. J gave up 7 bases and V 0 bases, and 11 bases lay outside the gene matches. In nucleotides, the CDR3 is TGCGCCAGCAGCCAAGAGTTAACGGGAGGGCCAATAAATGAGCAGTTCTTC. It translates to CASSQELTGGPINEQFF.

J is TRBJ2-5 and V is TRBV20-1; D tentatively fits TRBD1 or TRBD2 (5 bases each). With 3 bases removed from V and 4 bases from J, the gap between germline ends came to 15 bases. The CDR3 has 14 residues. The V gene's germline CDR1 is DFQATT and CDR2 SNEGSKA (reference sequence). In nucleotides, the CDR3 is TGCAGTGCTAGGGGGGATAATCCCTCAGAGACCCAGTACTTC. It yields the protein CSARGDNPSETQYF.

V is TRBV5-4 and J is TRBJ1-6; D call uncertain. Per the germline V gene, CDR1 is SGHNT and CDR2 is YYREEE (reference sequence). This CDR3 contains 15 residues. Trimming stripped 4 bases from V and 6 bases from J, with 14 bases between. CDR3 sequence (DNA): TGTGCCAGCAGCCCGGATCCTACGATTAATTCACCCCTCCACTTT. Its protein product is CASSPDPTINSPLHF. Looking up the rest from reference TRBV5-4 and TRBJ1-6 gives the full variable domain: ETGVTQSPTHLIKTRGQQVTLRCSSQSGHNTVSWYQQALGQGPQFIFQYYREEENGRGNFPPRFSGLQFPNYSSELNVNALELDDSALYLCASSPDPTINSPLHFGNGTRLTVT.

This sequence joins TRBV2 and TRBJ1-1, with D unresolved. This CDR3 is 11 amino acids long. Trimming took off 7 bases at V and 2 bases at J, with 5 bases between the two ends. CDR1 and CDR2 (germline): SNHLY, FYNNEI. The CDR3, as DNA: TGTGCCAGCATCGCTAACACTGAAGCTTTCTTT. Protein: CASIANTEAFF.

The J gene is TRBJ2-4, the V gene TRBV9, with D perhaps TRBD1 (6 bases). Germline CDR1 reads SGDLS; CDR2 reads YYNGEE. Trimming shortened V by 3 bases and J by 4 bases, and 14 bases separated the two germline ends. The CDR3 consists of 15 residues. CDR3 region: CASSAGQGLKNIQYF. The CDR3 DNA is TGTGCCAGCAGCGCGGGTCAGGGGCTTAAAAACATTCAGTACTTC.

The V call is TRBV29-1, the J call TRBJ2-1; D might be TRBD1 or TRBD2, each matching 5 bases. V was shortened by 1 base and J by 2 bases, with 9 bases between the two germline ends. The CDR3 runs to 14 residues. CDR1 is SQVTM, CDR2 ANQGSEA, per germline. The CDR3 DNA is TGCAGCGTTGAAGGGGGGACCCCCTACAATGAGCAGTTCTTC. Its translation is CSVEGGTPYNEQFF.

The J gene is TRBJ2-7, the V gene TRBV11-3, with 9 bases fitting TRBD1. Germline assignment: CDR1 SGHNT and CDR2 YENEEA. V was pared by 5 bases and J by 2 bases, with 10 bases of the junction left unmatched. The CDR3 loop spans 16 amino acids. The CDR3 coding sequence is TGTGCCAGCAGCCGTACCGGGACAGGGAGTACCTACGAGCAGTACTTC. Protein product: CASSRTGTGSTYEQYF.

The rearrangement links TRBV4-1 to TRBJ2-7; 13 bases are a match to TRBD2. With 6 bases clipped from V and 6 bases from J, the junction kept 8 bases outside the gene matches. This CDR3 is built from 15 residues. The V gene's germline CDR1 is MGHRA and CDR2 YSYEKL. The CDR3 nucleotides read TGCGCCAGCAGTCTTACTAGCGGGGGGGCCATCGAGCAGTACTTC. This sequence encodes CASSLTSGGAIEQYF.

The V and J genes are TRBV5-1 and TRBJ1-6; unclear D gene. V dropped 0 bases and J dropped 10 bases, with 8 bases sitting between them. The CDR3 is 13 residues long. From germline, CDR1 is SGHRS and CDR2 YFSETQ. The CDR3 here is CASSLEVSSPLHF. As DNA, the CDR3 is TGCGCCAGCAGCTTGGAAGTCAGCTCACCCCTCCACTTT.

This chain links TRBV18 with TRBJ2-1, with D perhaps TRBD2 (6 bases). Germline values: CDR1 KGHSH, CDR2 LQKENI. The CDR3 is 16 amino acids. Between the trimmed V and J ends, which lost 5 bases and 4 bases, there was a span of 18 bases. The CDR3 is CASSSQQRASYNEQFF. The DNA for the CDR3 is TGTGCCAGCTCAAGTCAACAGCGGGCCTCTTACAATGAGCAGTTCTTC.

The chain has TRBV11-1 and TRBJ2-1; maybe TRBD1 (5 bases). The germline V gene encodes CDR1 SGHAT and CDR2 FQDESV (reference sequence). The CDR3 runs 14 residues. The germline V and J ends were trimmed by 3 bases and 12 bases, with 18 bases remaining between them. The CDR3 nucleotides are TGTGCCAGCAGCTTCCGACTGGGGCCAGGCGGGCAGTTCTTC. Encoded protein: CASSFRLGPGGQFF.

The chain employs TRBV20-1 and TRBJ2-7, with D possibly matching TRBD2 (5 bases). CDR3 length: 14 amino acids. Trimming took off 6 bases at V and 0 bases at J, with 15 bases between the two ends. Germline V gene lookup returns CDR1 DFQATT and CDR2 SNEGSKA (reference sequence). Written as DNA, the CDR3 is TGCAGTGCCACGGAGGCCGGACGCTCCTACGAGCAGTACTTC. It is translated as CSATEAGRSYEQYF.

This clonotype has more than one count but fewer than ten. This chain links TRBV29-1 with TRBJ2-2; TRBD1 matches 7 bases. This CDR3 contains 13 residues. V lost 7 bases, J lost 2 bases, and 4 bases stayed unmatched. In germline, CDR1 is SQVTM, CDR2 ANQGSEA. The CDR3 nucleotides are TGCAGCGCCAGGGACAGTAACACCGGGGAGCTGTTTTTT. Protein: CSARDSNTGELFF.

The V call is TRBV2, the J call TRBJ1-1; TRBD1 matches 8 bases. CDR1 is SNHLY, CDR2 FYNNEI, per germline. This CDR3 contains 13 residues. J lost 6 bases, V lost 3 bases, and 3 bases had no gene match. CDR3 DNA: TGTGCCAGCAGTGAGGTCAGGGGGCCTGAAGCTTTCTTT. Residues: CASSEVRGPEAFF.

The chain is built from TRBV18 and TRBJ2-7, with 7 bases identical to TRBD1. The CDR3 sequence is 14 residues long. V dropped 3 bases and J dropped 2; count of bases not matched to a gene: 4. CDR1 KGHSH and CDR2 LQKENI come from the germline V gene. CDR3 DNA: TGTGCCAGCTCACCTCCGGGACAGCCCTACGAGCAGTACTTC. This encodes CASSPPGQPYEQYF.

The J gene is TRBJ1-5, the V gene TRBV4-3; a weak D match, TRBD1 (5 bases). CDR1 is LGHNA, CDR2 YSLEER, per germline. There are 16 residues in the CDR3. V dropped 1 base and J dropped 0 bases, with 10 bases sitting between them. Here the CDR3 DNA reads TGCGCCAGCAGCCAAGGGGTTGGGGCTAGCAATCAGCCCCAGCATTTT. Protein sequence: CASSQGVGASNQPQHF.